The 32 T cell receptor beta chains in this list originate from one sample, sequenced in a study of T cells in Graves' hyperthyroidism and ophthalmopathy. RNA transcripts were the template for amplifying TCR beta CDR3 regions. The HTBI primer set was used in a first-round RT-PCR of the TCR CDR3. TCRdb reprocessed the multiplex PCR reads via MiXCR and lists one record per CDR3 protein. The sample includes some 250,000 distinct CDR3 sequences, 15% seen only once; the top ten take about 33%. The specimen was blood. These receptors all come from a woman aged 45 to 65 with Graves' hyperthyroidism that later progressed to Graves' ophthalmopathy.

Ten or more counts support this clonotype. The chain is built from TRBV2 and TRBJ2-3; 14 positions agree with TRBD2. This CDR3 has 15 amino acids. Germline CDR1 and CDR2: SNHLY and FYNNEI. After removal of 7 bases from V and 6 bases from J, the junction contained 6 bases not matched to a gene. CDR3 in DNA: TGTGCCAGCACCCGACTAGCGGGAGGGGCGGATACGCAGTATTTT. Translating it yields CASTRLAGGADTQYF.

This clonotype was seen only a few times. This chain links TRBV9 with TRBJ2-1; 12 bases align to TRBD2. V gave up 7 bases and J gave up 1 base; unmatched junction bases: 9. CDR1 SGDLS and CDR2 YYNGEE come from the germline V gene. The CDR3 length is 17 residues. The CDR3 DNA is TGTGCCAGCGGGCCGACTAGCGGGAGAGGGTCCTACAATGAGCAGTTCTTC. This sequence encodes CASGPTSGRGSYNEQFF.

The genes are TRBV6-1 and TRBJ2-7; perhaps TRBD1 as D (5 bases). Germline V lookup: CDR1 MNHNS, CDR2 SASEGT. The CDR3 is 14 amino acids. V lost 7 bases and J 4 bases, leaving 17 bases between the germline ends. The DNA of the CDR3 is TGTGCCAGCAACATGGAGATAGGGGCTTACGAGCAGTACTTC. Amino acids: CASNMEIGAYEQYF.

At least ten counts were recorded for this clonotype. The rearrangement joins TRBV6-1 to TRBJ1-5; D not resolved. CDR1 is MNHNS, CDR2 SASEGT, per germline. This CDR3 is 14 amino acids long. The V end lost 6 bases, the J end lost 4 bases, and 13 bases lay between the germline ends. In nucleotides, the CDR3 is TGTGCCAGCAGGCTCCCCGGACGGAATCAGCCCCAGCATTTT. Translated: CASRLPGRNQPQHF.

This clonotype was seen repeatedly, ten times or more. CDR3 sequence reads: CAISVDLAEASYNEQFF. The CDR3 DNA is TGTGCCATCAGCGTCGACCTAGCGGAGGCCTCCTACAATGAGCAGTTCTTC. This chain uses TRBV10-3 with TRBJ2-1, with 7 positions matching TRBD2. Losses at the gene ends were 6 bases for V and 0 bases for J; bases not matched to a gene: 11. This CDR3 comprises 17 residues. Per germline, CDR1 ENHRY and CDR2 SYGVKD.

This clonotype appeared many times. The J gene is TRBJ1-2, the V gene TRBV11-2; tentatively, D is TRBD1 (5 bases). Germline CDR1 and CDR2: SGHAT and FQNNGV. Trimming removed 3 bases from V and 2 bases from J, with 13 bases in between. The CDR3 contains 15 residues. CDR3 nucleotide sequence: TGTGCCAGCAGCTTTAAGGGACCGGGGAACTATGGCTACACCTTC. This sequence encodes CASSFKGPGNYGYTF.

This clonotype was found many times. This sequence joins TRBV28 and TRBJ2-1; D may be TRBD2 (6 bases). Germline CDR1 is MDHEN and CDR2 is SYDVKM. V lost 4 bases to trimming and J lost 8 bases, with 24 bases between them. The CDR3 is 17 amino acids. CDR3 amino acids: CASSSQVKAGQWDEQFF. CDR3 DNA sequence: TGTGCCAGCAGTTCCCAAGTAAAAGCGGGCCAATGGGATGAGCAGTTCTTC.

This clonotype has a handful of counts. The chain is built from TRBV20-1 and TRBJ1-2; no clear D. Germline V gene sequence: CDR1 DFQATT, CDR2 SNEGSKA (reference sequence). V lost 3 bases and J 8 bases, leaving 16 bases between the germline ends. This CDR3 is 13 amino acids long. CDR3 nucleotides: TGCAGTGCTAGCAGTCAGTTCCTTCGCGGCTACACCTTC. It encodes CSASSQFLRGYTF.

This clonotype was counted at least ten times. The chain links TRBV5-1 to TRBJ2-5, with 11 nucleotides matching TRBD2. The germline CDR1 and CDR2 sequences are SGHRS and YFSETQ. V lost 6 bases to trimming and J lost 2 bases; unmatched junction nucleotides: 9. This CDR3 is built from 16 residues. The CDR3 loop reads CASNRGLAGGQETQYF. For the CDR3, the DNA is TGCGCCAGCAACCGAGGGCTAGCGGGAGGTCAAGAGACCCAGTACTTC.

This chain uses TRBV4-1 with TRBJ2-3; D gene uncertain. V lost 4 bases and J lost 2, with 13 bases in between. The CDR3 totals 15 residues. From germline, CDR1 is MGHRA and CDR2 YSYEKL. In DNA form, the CDR3 reads TGCGCCAGCAGCCCCTACCCTACCCCCACAGATACGCAGTATTTT. The encoded protein is CASSPYPTPTDTQYF.

The V call is TRBV6-1, the J call TRBJ2-6, with unresolved D. The germline CDR1 and CDR2 sequences are MNHNS and SASEGT. The CDR3 runs 18 residues. Trimming took off 5 bases at V and 0 bases at J, with 17 bases between the two ends. The CDR3 spells CASSLNRLRNSGANVLTF. Written as DNA, the CDR3 is TGTGCCAGCAGTCTAAATAGGCTCAGGAACTCTGGGGCCAACGTCCTGACTTTC.

The sample holds many counts of this clonotype. This chain links TRBV7-3 with TRBJ2-7, with D possibly matching TRBD2 (6 bases). Germline V lookup: CDR1 SGHTA, CDR2 FQGTGA. The CDR3 sequence is 15 residues long. Deletions cut 2 bases from V and 3 bases from J, with 14 bases between. CDR3 DNA sequence: TGTGCCAGCAGCTTAGTGGCTAGCGTGGGCTACGAGCAGTACTTC. Translation gives CASSLVASVGYEQYF. Full variable domain (outside the CDR3, taken from reference TRBV7-3 and TRBJ2-7): GAGVSQTPSNKVTEKGKYVELRCDPISGHTALYWYRQSLGQGPEFLIYFQGTGAADDSGLPNDRFFAVRPEGSVSTLKIQRTERGDSAVYLCASSLVASVGYEQYFGPGTRLTVT.

The chain joins TRBV30 to TRBJ2-7, with TRBD2 matching over 7 bases. CDR3 length: 12 residues. The germline CDR1 and CDR2 sequences are GTSNPN and SVGIG (reference sequence). Unmatched junction bases numbered 7, after V lost 5 bases and J lost 6 bases. This CDR3 reads CAWALLAREQYF. CDR3 in DNA: TGTGCCTGGGCCCTACTAGCGCGCGAGCAGTACTTC. The full variable domain, with the rest looked up from reference TRBV30 and TRBJ2-7, is SQTIHQWPATLVQPVGSPLSLECTVEGTSNPNLYWYRQAAGRGLQLLFYSVGIGQISSEVPQNLSASRPQDRQFILSSKKLLLSDSGFYLCAWALLAREQYFGPGTRLTVT.

The chain joins TRBV7-8 to TRBJ2-3; 12 nucleotides agree with TRBD2. Unmatched junction bases numbered 2, after V lost 1 base and J lost 3 bases. Looked up from germline, CDR1 is SGHVS and CDR2 is FQNEAQ. The CDR3 runs to 16 residues. CDR3: CASSLGTSGITDTQYF. In DNA, the CDR3 is TGTGCCAGCAGCTTAGGGACTAGCGGGATAACAGATACGCAGTATTTT.

This clonotype has more than one count but fewer than ten. The chain carries TRBV25-1 and TRBJ2-3; TRBD2 agrees at 7 bases. Germline V gene data show CDR1 as MGHDK and CDR2 as SYGVNS. Losses at the gene ends were 4 bases for V and 0 bases for J; bases not matched to a gene: 16. The CDR3 is 19 amino acids. The CDR3 loop is CASSASLLASGVSTDTQYF. The DNA for the CDR3 is TGTGCCAGCAGTGCATCCCTGTTGGCGAGCGGGGTTAGCACAGATACGCAGTATTTT.

This clonotype was counted at least ten times. This rearrangement joins TRBV7-8 to TRBJ2-7; D is perhaps TRBD1 (5 bases). The CDR3 is 13 amino acids. The V gene lost 2 bases and the J gene lost 5 bases, with 10 bases spanning the gap. Per the germline V gene, CDR1 is SGHVS and CDR2 is FQNEAQ. This CDR3 is CASSLIRAHEQYF. CDR3 bases: TGTGCCAGCAGCTTAATCAGGGCCCACGAGCAGTACTTC.

This clonotype was found many times. J is TRBJ1-4 and V is TRBV4-1; perhaps TRBD1 as D (5 bases). With 5 bases removed from V and 8 bases from J, the gap between germline ends came to 21 bases. Germline CDR1 reads MGHRA; CDR2 reads YSYEKL. CDR3 length: 16 amino acids. The CDR3 DNA reads TGCGCCAGCAGCTCCCCGGGACGGGGAGGAAAGGAAAAACTGTTTTTT. It codes for CASSSPGRGGKEKLFF.

This clonotype has a handful of counts. The V gene is TRBV20-1, the J gene TRBJ2-7; a possible D gene is TRBD1 (8 bases). The CDR3 runs to 17 residues. Trimming removed 2 bases at V and 5 bases at J, with 25 bases between. CDR1 DFQATT and CDR2 SNEGSKA come from the germline V gene (reference sequence). The CDR3 nucleotides read TGCAGTGCTAGAAAAGGGGGACTACGGCGGGACAGGAACGAGCAGTACTTC. This encodes CSARKGGLRRDRNEQYF.

There are many counts of this clonotype. The chain joins TRBV7-2 to TRBJ2-3; 9 bases match TRBD1. The germline V gene has CDR1 SGHTA and CDR2 FQGNSA. This CDR3 comprises 17 residues. The V and J ends lost 1 base and 3 bases, in that order; junction bases with no gene match: 8. Here the CDR3 DNA reads TGTGCCAGCAGCTTAGGCACAGGGGGCGCTGGGACAGATACGCAGTATTTT. Residues: CASSLGTGGAGTDTQYF.

This clonotype appeared many times. The chain couples TRBV12-3 or TRBV12-4 to TRBJ2-1, with TRBD1 matching 8 bases. With 6 bases clipped from V and 7 bases from J, the junction kept 8 bases outside the gene matches. The CDR3 runs 14 residues. The chain's CDR3 is CASRDRDHRNEQFF. The CDR3 region has the DNA TGTGCCAGCAGGGACAGGGACCACCGAAATGAGCAGTTCTTC.

This clonotype was seen at least ten times. The chain is built from TRBV20-1 and TRBJ2-7; D gene unclear. Looked up from germline, CDR1 is DFQATT and CDR2 is SNEGSKA (reference sequence). The CDR3 has 12 amino acids. V lost 6 bases and J lost 0, with 9 bases in between. CDR3 amino acids: CSAWPSSYEQYF. The DNA for the CDR3 is TGCAGTGCCTGGCCGAGCTCCTACGAGCAGTACTTC.

With respect to this clonotype: This may be a read error, as it is one base from a much larger clone. This chain uses TRBV3-1 with TRBJ2-1; 7 bases fit TRBD1. Germline V CDR1 and CDR2: LGHDT, YNNKEL (reference sequence). This CDR3 comprises 18 residues. In nucleotides, the CDR3 is TGTGCCAGCAGCCAAGAAGGGGGCGTGGGCAGAACCTACAATGAGCGGTTCTTC. Translation gives CASSQEGGVGRTYNERFF.

In this sample, this clonotype turned up once. With a much larger clone just one base away, this may be a read error. The chain uses TRBV5-1 and TRBJ2-1; maybe TRBD2 (6 bases). V was pared by 4 bases and J by 10 bases, with 21 bases between. The CDR3 spans 15 residues. CDR1 is SGHRS, CDR2 YFSETQ, per germline. In DNA, the CDR3 is TGCGCCAGCAGCCAGACAACTTCGTCGGGGGACGAGCAGTTCTTC. It codes for CASSQTTSSGDEQFF.

This clonotype has a count of ten or more. V is TRBV6-1 and J is TRBJ1-1; no clear D gene. Looked up from germline, CDR1 is MNHNS and CDR2 is SASEGT. The CDR3 contains 17 residues. The germline V and J ends were trimmed by 6 bases and 0 bases, with 20 bases remaining between them. The CDR3: CASRPVPQLVMNTEAFF. The CDR3 nucleotides read TGTGCCAGCAGGCCCGTTCCACAGCTCGTCATGAACACTGAAGCTTTCTTT.

This clonotype was found many times. The chain couples TRBV3-1 to TRBJ2-7, with a tentative D call TRBD2 (5 bases). Germline V CDR1 and CDR2: LGHDT, YNNKEL (reference sequence). Deletions cut 4 bases from V and 2 bases from J, with 12 bases between. The CDR3 sequence is 14 residues long. CDR3: CASSPWTGTYEQYF. The CDR3, as DNA: TGTGCCAGCAGCCCATGGACTGGTACCTACGAGCAGTACTTC.

A few counts support this clonotype. The rearrangement uses TRBV19 and TRBJ1-4; D gene unclear. V was trimmed by 3 bases and J by 5 bases, leaving 7 bases between them. Germline CDR1 LNHDA, CDR2 SQIVND (reference sequence). The CDR3 sequence is 13 residues long. CDR3 loop: CASSIQQNEKLFF. Here the CDR3 DNA reads TGTGCCAGTAGTATCCAGCAGAATGAAAAACTGTTTTTT.

The chain combines TRBV28 with TRBJ1-1; no clear D. CDR1 and CDR2 from the germline V gene are MDHEN and SYDVKM. There are 16 residues in the CDR3. The V end lost 6 bases, the J end lost 7 bases, and 24 bases lay between the germline ends. The CDR3 spells CASRDARSRVYYEAFF. Written as DNA, the CDR3 is TGTGCCAGCAGGGACGCCAGATCGAGGGTCTATTATGAAGCTTTCTTT.

This clonotype was detected many times. The V gene is TRBV20-1, the J gene TRBJ1-1, with D uncertain. Per the germline V gene, CDR1 is DFQATT and CDR2 is SNEGSKA (reference sequence). V was cut by 5 bases and J by 0 bases, with 10 bases left in between. The CDR3 has 13 amino acids. The CDR3 bases are TGCAGTGCTTATGACAACTTGAACACTGAAGCTTTCTTT. Encoded protein: CSAYDNLNTEAFF.

Ten or more counts support this clonotype. This rearrangement joins TRBV6-1 to TRBJ2-5; D is perhaps TRBD1 (6 bases). Germline CDR1 and CDR2: MNHNS and SASEGT. This CDR3 has 14 residues. Trimming stripped 5 bases from V and 1 base from J, with 11 bases between. CDR3 loop: CASSLGHPQETQYF. Here the CDR3 DNA reads TGTGCCAGCAGTTTGGGACATCCCCAAGAGACCCAGTACTTC.

The chain recombines TRBV10-3 with TRBJ2-1, with TRBD2 matching 9 bases. Trimming cost V 3 bases and J 3 bases; bases outside gene matches: 3. Germline CDR1 ENHRY, CDR2 SYGVKD. The CDR3 covers 15 residues. Here the CDR3 DNA reads TGTGCCATCAGTGACTTGACTAGCGGCTACAATGAGCAGTTCTTC. Translation: CAISDLTSGYNEQFF.

This clonotype was recorded many times. The rearrangement uses TRBV28 and TRBJ1-4; D gene unclear. Trimming left V 3 bases short and J 0 bases short, with 5 bases between. The germline gives CDR1 MDHEN, CDR2 SYDVKM. The CDR3 totals 14 residues. The CDR3 DNA is TGTGCCAGCAGTTTCGGTGCAACTAATGAAAAACTGTTTTTT. This translates into CASSFGATNEKLFF.

This clonotype was observed many times. This chain links TRBV25-1 with TRBJ2-7; the match to TRBD2 covers 16 bases. V lost 6 bases to trimming and J lost 9 bases; unmatched junction nucleotides: 2. The CDR3 contains 13 residues. Germline V CDR1 and CDR2: MGHDK, SYGVNS. The CDR3 nucleotides read TGTGCCAGCAGGGGACTAGCGGGAGGGGGGCAGTACTTC. Translation: CASRGLAGGGQYF.